The 28 T cell receptor beta chains in this list originate from one sample, sequenced in a study of shared clonotypes between healthy human individuals. Sequenced by immunoSEQ multiplex PCR; TCRdb stores in-frame clones only, minus some. The sample includes 730,000 or so clones, 60% to 80% seen only once; the top ten take about 1.8%. The source material was memory CD4+ T cells sorted from blood. Subset specified: CD45RA-negative fraction. The receptors come from a woman aged 25 to 39 in good health.

The chain joins TRBV19 to TRBJ1-4; D remains ambiguous. This CDR3 has 13 amino acids. V was clipped by 7 bases and J by 4 bases, with 10 bases between them. Looked up from germline, CDR1 is LNHDA and CDR2 is SQIVND (reference sequence). CDR3 DNA sequence: TGTGCCAGTACTCGCAGACTTAATGAAAAACTGTTTTTT. It encodes CASTRRLNEKLFF.

This sequence joins TRBV4-2 and TRBJ2-3; perhaps TRBD1 as D (5 bases). This CDR3 comprises 16 residues. Trimming left V 4 bases short and J 2 bases short, with 16 bases between. Germline V CDR1 and CDR2: LGHNA, YNFKEQ. The CDR3 protein is CASSPIGATHTDTQYF. CDR3 sequence (DNA): TGTGCCAGCAGCCCCATAGGGGCAACACACACAGATACGCAGTATTTT.

J is TRBJ2-1 and V is TRBV15; 7 nucleotides agree with TRBD1. The CDR3 is made up of 19 amino acids. The germline gives CDR1 LNHNV, CDR2 YYDKDF (reference sequence). After removal of 2 bases from V and 4 bases from J, the junction contained 17 bases not matched to a gene. Here the CDR3 reads CATSRYRTGRLVLYNEQFF. Here the CDR3 DNA reads TGTGCCACCAGCAGATACCGGACAGGACGGCTAGTCTTGTACAATGAGCAGTTCTTC. Based on the CDR3 plus reference TRBV15 and TRBJ2-1, the full variable domain is DAMVIQNPRYQVTQFGKPVTLSCSQTLNHNVMYWYQQKSSQAPKLLFHYYDKDFNNEADTPDNFQSRRPNTSFCFLDIRSPGLGDTAMYLCATSRYRTGRLVLYNEQFFGPGTRLTVL.

This clone was recorded at least ten times. Other nucleotide sequences in the sample specify the same CDR3. The rearrangement uses TRBV9 and TRBJ2-7, with D unresolved. CDR1 and CDR2 (germline): SGDLS, YYNGEE. V was shortened by 0 bases and J by 4 bases, with 14 bases between the two germline ends. The CDR3 runs to 15 residues. CDR3 residues: CASSVEEGSFYEQYF. CDR3 sequence (DNA): TGTGCCAGCAGCGTAGAGGAAGGTTCATTTTACGAGCAGTACTTC.

The chain links TRBV28 to TRBJ1-2, with 11 bases fitting TRBD1. Looked up from germline, CDR1 is MDHEN and CDR2 is SYDVKM. The CDR3 sequence is 15 residues long. V lost 4 bases, J lost 8 bases, and 9 bases stayed unmatched. The CDR3 protein is CASSSGGQGASGYTF. The DNA of the CDR3 is TGTGCCAGCAGTTCGGGTGGACAGGGGGCGTCCGGCTACACCTTC.

The chain links TRBV7-9 to TRBJ2-7; 7 bases match TRBD2. V dropped 3 bases and J dropped 5; count of bases not matched to a gene: 10. Looked up from germline, CDR1 is SEHNR and CDR2 is FQNEAQ (reference sequence). The CDR3 consists of 15 residues. CDR3 residues: CASSFRLAGVHEQYF. DNA for the CDR3: TGTGCCAGCAGCTTTAGACTAGCAGGCGTCCACGAGCAGTACTTC. The full variable domain, its missing parts supplied by reference TRBV7-9 and TRBJ2-7, is DTGVSQNPRHKITKRGQNVTFRCDPISEHNRLYWYRQTLGQGPEFLTYFQNEAQLEKSRLLSDRFSAERPKGSFSTLEIQRTEQGDSAMYLCASSFRLAGVHEQYFGPGTRLTVT.

This clone came up once. This chain joins TRBV7-9 and TRBJ1-4; no firm D call. The V and J ends lost 3 bases and 5 bases respectively, with 10 bases between them. Germline V CDR1 and CDR2: SEHNR, FQNEAQ (reference sequence). This CDR3 is 14 amino acids long. CDR3 sequence reads: CASSFGGENEKLFF. As DNA, the CDR3 is TGTGCCAGCAGCTTCGGTGGTGAGAATGAAAAACTGTTTTTT.

V gene TRBV25-1 combines with J gene TRBJ1-1; 7 nucleotides align to TRBD1. Germline lookup yields CDR1 MGHDK and CDR2 SYGVNS. This CDR3 is 14 amino acids long. Trimming removed 5 bases from V and 5 bases from J; junction bases left unmatched: 8. The CDR3 spells CASSPGGGRTEAFF. Here the CDR3 DNA reads TGTGCCAGCAGTCCAGGGGGAGGAAGGACTGAAGCTTTCTTT.

J is TRBJ2-7 and V is TRBV11-2; maybe TRBD1 (5 bases). This CDR3 region has 14 residues. Germline values: CDR1 SGHAT, CDR2 FQNNGV. Trimming took 5 bases from V and 7 from J, leaving 18 bases between them. The CDR3 DNA is TGTGCCAGCAGCCTAATGGACACGGCATTTGAGCAGTACTTC. This codes for CASSLMDTAFEQYF. The variable domain in full, completed from reference TRBV11-2 and TRBJ2-7, reads EAGVAQSPRYKIIEKRQSVAFWCNPISGHATLYWYQQILGQGPKLLIQFQNNGVVDDSQLPKDRFSAERLKGVDSTLKIQPAKLEDSAVYLCASSLMDTAFEQYFGPGTRLTVT.

This rearrangement joins TRBV11-2 to TRBJ2-1; 11 nucleotides align to TRBD2. Germline V gene sequence: CDR1 SGHAT, CDR2 FQNNGV. The CDR3 sequence is 16 residues long. V dropped 5 bases and J dropped 10; count of bases not matched to a gene: 13. The CDR3 DNA reads TGTGCCAGCAGCCCCCGACTAGCGGGGACCGGTACAGAGCAGTTCTTC. Its protein product is CASSPRLAGTGTEQFF.

This clone was counted only a few times. V gene TRBV28 combines with J gene TRBJ1-5, with D perhaps matching TRBD1 (5 bases). The ends were cut back, 5 bases at V and 2 bases at J, with 10 bases in the middle. Germline V CDR1 and CDR2: MDHEN, SYDVKM. The CDR3 runs to 14 residues. The DNA for the CDR3 is TGTGCCAGCAGTGCGGGGGTGGGCAATCAGCCCCAGCATTTT. Translated: CASSAGVGNQPQHF.

CDR3 in amino acids: CASSSGTGNQPQHF. For the CDR3, the DNA is TGTGCCAGCAGCTCCGGGACAGGGAATCAGCCCCAGCATTTT. The rearrangement links TRBV5-8 to TRBJ1-5, with 9 nucleotides matching TRBD1. V trimming: 3 bases; J trimming: 4 bases; junction bases outside the gene matches: 2. This CDR3 comprises 14 residues. Germline CDR1 SGHTS, CDR2 YDEGEE.

The table lists this clone with a count of one. The genes are TRBV28 and TRBJ2-1, with D unresolved. Trimming took 3 bases from V and 7 from J, leaving 13 bases between them. This CDR3 spans 14 amino acids. Per the germline V gene, CDR1 is MDHEN and CDR2 is SYDVKM. The CDR3 DNA reads as TGTGCCAGCAGTTTTCGTCGGACGCTGAATGAGCAGTTCTTC. It encodes CASSFRRTLNEQFF.

V gene TRBV28 combines with J gene TRBJ2-7; 7 bases agree with TRBD2. The CDR3 has 15 residues. Germline V lookup: CDR1 MDHEN, CDR2 SYDVKM. V lost 2 bases, J lost 1 base, and 5 bases stayed unmatched. CDR3 DNA sequence: TGTGCCAGCAGTTTAGCAGGGAGGGTATCCTACGAGCAGTACTTC. Translating gives CASSLAGRVSYEQYF.

This clone was detected only a few times. This CDR3 is CASKARDTSTDTQYF. CDR3 bases: TGTGCCAGCAAGGCGCGTGACACTAGCACAGATACGCAGTATTTT. The chain carries TRBV2 and TRBJ2-3; D uncertain. V lost 7 bases and J lost 0, with 14 bases in between. The CDR3 runs 15 residues. Germline CDR1 reads SNHLY; CDR2 reads FYNNEI.

V gene TRBV5-5 combines with J gene TRBJ1-5, with 8 bases lining up with TRBD1. This CDR3 comprises 15 residues. The germline gives CDR1 SGHKS, CDR2 YYEKEE (reference sequence). V lost 4 bases and J lost 3; bases outside the gene matches: 6. CDR3 nucleotides: TGTGCCAGCAGCAAAAACAGGGGGGACAATCAGCCCCAGCATTTT. It translates to CASSKNRGDNQPQHF.

This clone occurred many times. Other nucleotide sequences in the sample specify the same CDR3. The chain couples TRBV18 to TRBJ2-7; 7 nucleotides agree with TRBD2. Per germline, CDR1 KGHSH and CDR2 LQKENI. The V gene end was trimmed by 0 bases and the J gene end by 1 base; junction bases not matched to a gene: 3. The CDR3 consists of 15 residues. The CDR3 loop is CASSPPSGQSYEQYF. The CDR3 DNA reads as TGTGCCAGCTCACCACCTAGCGGGCAATCCTACGAGCAGTACTTC.

J is TRBJ2-5 and V is TRBV6-6; D perhaps matches TRBD2 (5 bases). The length of the CDR3 is 14 residues. Per the germline V gene, CDR1 is MNHNY and CDR2 is SVGAGI (reference sequence). V gave up 6 bases and J gave up 5 bases, with 16 bases separating them. Here the CDR3 reads CASSRPGVSETQYF. CDR3 coding DNA: TGTGCCAGCAGCCGCCCCGGGGTTAGCGAGACCCAGTACTTC.

This chain's CDR3 is CASSYPGQGQFF. CDR3 in DNA: TGTGCCAGCAGTTACCCGGGACAGGGACAGTTCTTC. V usage is TRBV6-5 and J usage is TRBJ2-1, with 9 bases matching TRBD1. The V gene end was trimmed by 2 bases and the J gene end by 13 bases; junction bases not matched to a gene: 3. CDR1 and CDR2 (germline): MNHEY, SVGAGI. CDR3 length equals 12 residues.

This chain connects TRBV6-5 to TRBJ2-1; the match to TRBD2 covers 8 bases. Unmatched junction bases numbered 7, after V lost 0 bases and J lost 6 bases. Germline lookup yields CDR1 MNHEY and CDR2 SVGAGI. CDR3 length: 16 amino acids. CDR3 region: CASSYSGRGDPNEQFF. DNA of the CDR3: TGTGCCAGCAGTTACTCGGGGCGGGGGGATCCCAATGAGCAGTTCTTC.

This clone showed up just a few times. The chain joins TRBV28 to TRBJ2-3; TRBD2 agrees at 10 bases. Trimming took 5 bases from V and 4 from J; bases not matched to a gene: 9. The CDR3 covers 16 residues. Germline assignment: CDR1 MDHEN and CDR2 SYDVKM. The CDR3 nucleotides are TGTGCCAGCAGTGTCTTAGCGGGAGGTGGCGCAGATACGCAGTATTTT. Amino acids: CASSVLAGGGADTQYF. The variable domain in full, completed from reference TRBV28 and TRBJ2-3, reads DVKVTQSSRYLVKRTGEKVFLECVQDMDHENMFWYRQDPGLGLRLIYFSYDVKMKEKGDIPEGYSVSREKKERFSLILESASTNQTSMYLCASSVLAGGGADTQYFGPGTRLTVL.

There are a few counts of this clone. The J gene is TRBJ2-1, the V gene TRBV7-2, with D possibly TRBD1 on 5 matching bases. This CDR3 is 13 amino acids long. Germline V gene lookup returns CDR1 SGHTA and CDR2 FQGNSA. V lost 5 bases, J lost 9 bases, and 14 bases lay in between. For the CDR3, the DNA is TGTGCCAGCAGCCCACCGCTTAGGGGTGAGCAGTTCTTC. Translation gives CASSPPLRGEQFF.

DNA for the CDR3: TGTGCCAGCAGCCAAGAGGACACCTCCGGGGGTGAGCAGTTCTTC. This gives the protein CASSQEDTSGGEQFF. The chain carries TRBV4-2 and TRBJ2-1; D is possibly TRBD2 (6 bases). Trimming left V 0 bases short and J 9 bases short, with 15 bases between. The CDR3 has 15 amino acids. In germline, CDR1 is LGHNA, CDR2 YNFKEQ.

The chain links TRBV27 to TRBJ2-7, with 7 bases matching TRBD2. CDR3 length equals 15 residues. Germline V CDR1 and CDR2: MNHEY, SMNVEV (reference sequence). V dropped 3 bases and J dropped 2; count of bases not matched to a gene: 7. The CDR3 protein is CASSLFVSGTYEQYF. The DNA for the CDR3 is TGTGCCAGCAGTTTGTTCGTGAGCGGGACCTACGAGCAGTACTTC.

The CDR3 reads CAYRTGSVYGYTF. CDR3 bases: TGTGCCTACCGAACCGGCAGCGTCTATGGCTACACCTTC. This chain connects TRBV30 to TRBJ1-2; D remains unclear. CDR3 length equals 13 residues. The germline V gene encodes CDR1 GTSNPN and CDR2 SVGIG (reference sequence). V lost 7 bases, J lost 4 bases, and 16 bases lay in between.

The V and J genes are TRBV6-6 and TRBJ2-2; D may be TRBD2 (6 bases). V dropped 10 bases and J dropped 1 base, with 13 bases sitting between them. CDR1 is MNHNY, CDR2 SVGAGI, per germline (reference sequence). This CDR3 is built from 14 residues. Written as DNA, the CDR3 is TGTGCCACCGTAAAGGGAGGGAACACCGGGGAGCTGTTTTTT. Residues: CATVKGGNTGELFF.

The chain joins TRBV19 to TRBJ2-5; D might be TRBD2 (5 bases). Germline V gene sequence: CDR1 LNHDA, CDR2 SQIVND (reference sequence). This CDR3 region has 16 residues. Trimming removed 3 bases from V and 5 bases from J, with 19 bases in between. The DNA of the CDR3 is TGTGCCAGTAGTATGTCCATGGCTAGCTCAGTGGAGACCCAGTACTTC. Its protein product is CASSMSMASSVETQYF.

This clone appeared a few times. The V and J genes are TRBV7-8 and TRBJ2-1, with D possibly being TRBD1 (5 bases). CDR3 length equals 15 residues. Germline V gene sequence: CDR1 SGHVS, CDR2 FQNEAQ. Trimming removed 1 base from V and 8 bases from J, with 15 bases in between. The CDR3 loop is CASSLDAGRVDEQFF. CDR3 nucleotide sequence: TGTGCCAGCAGCTTAGACGCTGGCAGGGTCGATGAGCAGTTCTTC.